The 17 T cell receptor beta chains in this list originate from one sample, sequenced in a study of shared clonotypes between healthy human individuals. TCRdb's copy holds only in-frame clones and misses some; the assay was immunoSEQ multiplex PCR. The sample carries fewer than 2.5 million clones, 80% to 95% recorded once. The sample taken for sequencing was naive CD4+ T cells from PBMCs. This sample's subset: CD45RA+ positively selected. The receptors were gathered from a man between 18 and 29 years old in good health. Some clones in this sample may be carry-over from other donors' samples.

The rearrangement links TRBV7-7 to TRBJ2-3; 9 bases are shared with TRBD2. Germline V lookup: CDR1 SSHAT, CDR2 FNYEAQ (reference sequence). This CDR3 spans 17 amino acids. J lost 4 bases, V lost 5 bases, and 13 bases had no gene match. In nucleotides, the CDR3 is TGTGCCAGCAGCCCCGCCTTCGCGGGAGGGCCGCCAGATACGCAGTATTTT. Amino acid sequence: CASSPAFAGGPPDTQYF.

This clone has more than one count but fewer than ten. V is TRBV6-1 and J is TRBJ1-1, with D unresolved. The CDR3 covers 11 residues. Trimming removed 11 bases from V and 0 bases from J, with 7 bases in between. From germline, CDR1 is MNHNS and CDR2 SASEGT. As DNA, the CDR3 is TGTGCCTGCAAGGTGAACACTGAAGCTTTCTTT. It translates to CACKVNTEAFF.

V gene TRBV4-2 combines with J gene TRBJ2-5; possibly TRBD2 for D (7 bases). Judging by the DNA end, TRBJ2-7 fits better; the J call may be wrong. Germline V gives CDR1 LGHNA, CDR2 YNFKEQ. This CDR3 is built from 16 residues. CDR3 DNA: TGTGCCAGCAGCCCGCGGGGGCTAGCGGCCTCCTACGAGCAGTACTTC. Protein product: CASSPRGLAASYEQYF.

The gene calls are TRBV11-3 and TRBJ2-2; D is uncertain. CDR3 size: 12 residues. Per germline, CDR1 SGHNT and CDR2 YENEEA. Trimming cost V 4 bases and J 6 bases, with 6 bases left between them. The CDR3 DNA sequence: TGTGCCAGCAGCTCCCCGCCCGGGGAGCTGTTTTTT. Protein product: CASSSPPGELFF.

V usage is TRBV28 and J usage is TRBJ2-2, with TRBD2 as a possible D gene (6 bases). Deletions cut 5 bases from V and 2 bases from J, with 18 bases between. The length of the CDR3 is 17 residues. The germline CDR1 and CDR2 sequences are MDHEN and SYDVKM. CDR3: CASSGRGGGGNTGELFF. As DNA, the CDR3 is TGTGCCAGCAGTGGTCGGGGAGGAGGCGGTAACACCGGGGAGCTGTTTTTT.

This chain links TRBV7-3 with TRBJ2-1, with unresolved D. CDR1 and CDR2 from the germline V gene are SGHTA and FQGTGA. Trimming stripped 4 bases from V and 6 bases from J, with 13 bases between. The CDR3 has 14 amino acids. Here the CDR3 reads CASSSRGSANEQFF. CDR3 DNA: TGTGCCAGCAGCTCCCGAGGAAGTGCCAATGAGCAGTTCTTC. Based on the CDR3 plus reference TRBV7-3 and TRBJ2-1, the full variable domain is GAGVSQTPSNKVTEKGKYVELRCDPISGHTALYWYRQSLGQGPEFLIYFQGTGAADDSGLPNDRFFAVRPEGSVSTLKIQRTERGDSAVYLCASSSRGSANEQFFGPGTRLTVL.

This chain joins TRBV7-6 and TRBJ1-1, with D perhaps matching TRBD1 (5 bases). The CDR3 length is 15 residues. The germline V gene encodes CDR1 SGHVS and CDR2 FNYEAQ. V gave up 3 bases and J gave up 1 base, with 12 bases separating them. The CDR3 region is CASSFGARPNTEAFF. The CDR3 coding sequence is TGTGCCAGCAGCTTTGGGGCCAGGCCGAACACTGAAGCTTTCTTT. The full variable domain, rest sourced from reference TRBV7-6 and TRBJ1-1, is GAGVSQSPRYKVTKRGQDVALRCDPISGHVSLYWYRQALGQGPEFLTYFNYEAQQDKSGLPNDRFSAERPEGSISTLTIQRTEQRDSAMYRCASSFGARPNTEAFFGQGTRLTVV.

V is TRBV29-1 and J is TRBJ1-2, with 7 bases lining up with TRBD1. After removal of 5 bases from V and 0 bases from J, the junction contained 12 bases not matched to a gene. Germline V CDR1 and CDR2: SQVTM, ANQGSEA. The CDR3 loop spans 16 amino acids. CDR3 in amino acids: CSVSGTASNSNYGYTF. The DNA for the CDR3 is TGCAGCGTTTCCGGGACAGCCTCAAATTCTAACTATGGCTACACCTTC.

This clone was detected only once. Distinct nucleotide sequences in the sample also encode this CDR3. The rearrangement joins TRBV2 to TRBJ2-2, with 7 bases lining up with TRBD1. This CDR3 region has 14 residues. The V and J ends lost 4 bases and 5 bases, in that order; junction bases with no gene match: 4. Germline CDR1 reads SNHLY; CDR2 reads FYNNEI. The CDR3: CASSGQGGTGELFF. In DNA form, the CDR3 reads TGTGCCAGCAGTGGACAGGGTGGAACCGGGGAGCTGTTTTTT.

The chain uses TRBV5-1 and TRBJ2-7; 7 nucleotides match TRBD1. With 4 bases clipped from V and 4 bases from J, the junction kept 8 bases outside the gene matches. The length of the CDR3 is 14 residues. Germline CDR1 and CDR2: SGHRS and YFSETQ. CDR3 DNA sequence: TGCGCCAGCAGCAGAGAGGGGGCGATGTACGAGCAGTACTTC. Amino acid sequence: CASSREGAMYEQYF.

The chain has TRBV18 and TRBJ1-3; D not certain. Germline CDR1 and CDR2: KGHSH and LQKENI. The germline V and J ends were trimmed by 6 bases and 8 bases, with 20 bases remaining between them. The CDR3 runs 15 residues. The CDR3 DNA is TGTGCCAGCTCCCAAGACCAATTCGTCGGGGACACCATATATTTT. Amino acid sequence: CASSQDQFVGDTIYF.

Concerning this clone itself: The sample contains more than one DNA sequence encoding this CDR3. This chain joins TRBV6-1 and TRBJ2-3; D ambiguous. From germline, CDR1 is MNHNS and CDR2 SASEGT. V was pared by 1 base and J by 2 bases, with 4 bases between. The length of the CDR3 is 13 residues. The CDR3: CASSEGLTDTQYF. As DNA, the CDR3 is TGTGCCAGCAGTGAAGGCCTCACAGATACGCAGTATTTT.

The V call is TRBV19, the J call TRBJ2-5; 7 bases fit TRBD1. The ends lost 2 bases at V and 2 bases at J; junction bases unmatched: 2. CDR1 and CDR2 (germline): LNHDA, SQIVND (reference sequence). The CDR3 contains 14 residues. The CDR3 sequence is CASSIPGQQETQYF. CDR3 DNA sequence: TGTGCCAGTAGTATACCGGGACAGCAAGAGACCCAGTACTTC.

The rearrangement joins TRBV7-2 to TRBJ2-5; 8 nucleotides agree with TRBD1. There are 14 residues in the CDR3. J lost 5 bases, V lost 0 bases, and 2 bases had no gene match. The germline CDR1 and CDR2 sequences are SGHTA and FQGNSA. In nucleotides, the CDR3 is TGTGCCAGCAGCTTAGCCAGGGGGCTTGAGACCCAGTACTTC. Its protein is CASSLARGLETQYF. The complete variable domain, with remaining parts taken from reference TRBV7-2 and TRBJ2-5, reads GAGVSQSPSNKVTEKGKDVELRCDPISGHTALYWYRQSLGQGLEFLIYFQGNSAPDKSGLPSDRFSAERTGGSVSTLTIQRTQQEDSAVYLCASSLARGLETQYFGPGTRLLVL.

J is TRBJ2-1 and V is TRBV11-2, with 9 bases matching TRBD2. V dropped 2 bases and J dropped 7; count of bases not matched to a gene: 12. CDR3 size: 17 residues. Germline loops: CDR1 SGHAT, CDR2 FQNNGV. The CDR3 region is CASSLTRFTSGFNEQFF. The CDR3 DNA is TGTGCCAGCAGCTTAACCAGATTTACTAGCGGGTTTAATGAGCAGTTCTTC.

This chain joins TRBV27 and TRBJ1-2; D is perhaps TRBD1 (6 bases). The V gene lost 3 bases and the J gene lost 4 bases, with 9 bases spanning the gap. Germline V lookup: CDR1 MNHEY, CDR2 SMNVEV (reference sequence). The CDR3 extends over 13 amino acids. CDR3 coding DNA: TGTGCCAGCAGTTTGACAGGAGCCTATGGCTACACCTTC. Protein sequence: CASSLTGAYGYTF.

This clone has only one observation. The chain links TRBV2 to TRBJ1-3; D uncertain. The CDR3 is 13 residues long. The V gene's germline CDR1 is SNHLY and CDR2 FYNNEI. Trimming left V 3 bases short and J 2 bases short, with 5 bases between. The CDR3 region has the DNA TGTGCCAGCAGTGAGGTCCCTGGAAACACCATATATTTT. Translation: CASSEVPGNTIYF.